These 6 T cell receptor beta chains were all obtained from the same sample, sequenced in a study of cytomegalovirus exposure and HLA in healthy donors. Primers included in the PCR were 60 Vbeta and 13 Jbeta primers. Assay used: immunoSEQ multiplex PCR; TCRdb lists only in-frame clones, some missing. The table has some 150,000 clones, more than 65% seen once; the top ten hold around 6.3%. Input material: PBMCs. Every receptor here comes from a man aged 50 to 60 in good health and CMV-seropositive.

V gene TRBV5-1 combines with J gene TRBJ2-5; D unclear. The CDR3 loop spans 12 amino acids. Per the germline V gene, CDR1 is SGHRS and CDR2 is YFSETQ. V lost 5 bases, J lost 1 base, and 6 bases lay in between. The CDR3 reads CASRRSQETQYF. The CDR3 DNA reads TGCGCCAGCAGGCGATCCCAAGAGACCCAGTACTTC.

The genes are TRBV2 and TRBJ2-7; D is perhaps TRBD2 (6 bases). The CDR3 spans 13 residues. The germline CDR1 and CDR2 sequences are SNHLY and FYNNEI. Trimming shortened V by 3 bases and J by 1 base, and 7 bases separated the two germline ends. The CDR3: CASSEGLSYEQYF. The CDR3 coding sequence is TGTGCCAGCAGTGAGGGACTGTCCTACGAGCAGTACTTC.

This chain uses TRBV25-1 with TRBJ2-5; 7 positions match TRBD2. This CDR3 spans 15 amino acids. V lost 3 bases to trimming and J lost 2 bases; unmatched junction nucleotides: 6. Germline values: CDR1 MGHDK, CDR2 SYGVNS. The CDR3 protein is CASSDLSSGQETQYF. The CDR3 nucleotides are TGTGCCAGCAGTGACCTGTCTAGCGGTCAAGAGACCCAGTACTTC.

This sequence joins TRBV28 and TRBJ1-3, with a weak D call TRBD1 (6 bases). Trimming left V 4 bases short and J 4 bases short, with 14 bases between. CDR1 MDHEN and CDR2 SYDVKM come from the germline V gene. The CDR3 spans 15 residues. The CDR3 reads CASSSGGAEGNTIYF. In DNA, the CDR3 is TGTGCCAGCAGTTCCGGGGGGGCTGAAGGAAACACCATATATTTT.

CDR3 loop: CASSLFRDSWETQYF. In DNA, the CDR3 is TGTGCCAGCAGTTTATTCAGGGATTCCTGGGAGACCCAGTACTTC. This sequence joins TRBV27 and TRBJ2-5; tentatively, D is TRBD1 (5 bases). The CDR3 is made up of 15 amino acids. Germline V gene lookup returns CDR1 MNHEY and CDR2 SMNVEV (reference sequence). With 1 base removed from V and 5 bases from J, the gap between germline ends came to 14 bases.

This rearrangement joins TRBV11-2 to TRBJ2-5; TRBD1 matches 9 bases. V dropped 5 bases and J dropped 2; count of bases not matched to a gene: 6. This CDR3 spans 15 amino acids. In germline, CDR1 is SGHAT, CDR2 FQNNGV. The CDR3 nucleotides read TGTGCCAGCAGCCCGGACAGGGGAGGACAAGAGACCCAGTACTTC. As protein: CASSPDRGGQETQYF.